Described below is a single TCR beta chain sequence and its context. PCR employed 60 Vbeta and 13 Jbeta primers. Here immunoSEQ multiplex PCR was the method, and the copy in TCRdb shows in-frame clones only, minus some. The sample has over 150,000 clones; less than 80% are singletons. The record originates from a study of cytomegalovirus exposure and HLA in healthy donors. The sequence derives from a man under 40 in good health and CMV-seronegative. Material: PBMCs.

The CDR3 protein is CASSVTGGGGTGELFF. The DNA for the CDR3 is TGTGCCAGCAGCGTTACAGGGGGAGGCGGCACCGGGGAGCTGTTTTTT. The V gene is TRBV9, the J gene TRBJ2-2; 8 nucleotides match TRBD1. Germline CDR1 reads SGDLS; CDR2 reads YYNGEE. The V segment lost 2 bases and the J segment 4 bases; nucleotides outside the gene matches: 7. The CDR3 spans 16 residues.